These T cell receptor beta chains were read from a single sample in a study of cytomegalovirus exposure and HLA in healthy donors. Using immunoSEQ multiplex PCR, the repertoire was profiled, and TCRdb retains in-frame clones only, with some absent. Its clone listing holds about 41,000 clones. The material sequenced was PBMCs. The receptors originated from a man aged 30 to 45 in good health and CMV-seronegative. CDR3s include the opening cysteine and the closing phenylalanine or tryptophan. A D gene is named only where the DNA matches it firmly.

D gene	V gene	J gene	CDR3 DNA	CDR3 protein
-	TRBV18	TRBJ1-1	TGTGCCAGCTCCGAAGCCGACACTGAAGCTTTCTTT	CASSEADTEAFF
TRBD2	TRBV6-5	TRBJ2-7	TGTGCCAGCAGTTGGACTAGCGCCGCCTACGAGCAGTACTTC	CASSWTSAAYEQYF
TRBD1	TRBV9	TRBJ2-1	TGTGCCAGCAGCCCACTGACAGGGATCAGGTCGAATGAGCAGTTCTTC	CASSPLTGIRSNEQFF
-	TRBV30	TRBJ1-1	TGTGCCTGGAAACGGTATCCGCCTCGGGGTAACACTGAAGCTTTCTTT	CAWKRYPPRGNTEAFF
-	TRBV4-2	TRBJ2-3	TGTGCCAGCAGCAGAGGTTTAGACACAGATACGCAGTATTTT	CASSRGLDTDTQYF
TRBD1	TRBV15	TRBJ1-1	TGTGCCACCAGCCCCAGGCGGCGCGGGACAGTGAACACTGAAGCTTTCTTT	CATSPRRRGTVNTEAFF
-	TRBV23-1	TRBJ1-2	TGCGCCAGCAGACCTACTTTGGGCTTTGGCTACACCTTC	CASRPTLGFGYTF
-	TRBV18	TRBJ1-1	TGTGCCAGCTCCGGGACTATTCTTGACTCCGGGGCTTTCTTT	CASSGTILDSGAFF
TRBD1	TRBV9	TRBJ1-3	TGTGCCAGCAGCGTCGGTGGGGACAGGGCTGGAAACACCATATATTTT	CASSVGGDRAGNTIYF
-	TRBV30	TRBJ1-2	TGTGCTGGATCCGCGAACCCGGACACAAGCTATGGCTACACCTTC	CAGSANPDTSYGYTF
-	TRBV29-1	TRBJ2-7	TGCAGCGGCAGCGTTGGAGGGAGAAGTGTCGGTGAGCAGTACTTC	CSGSVGGRSVGEQYF
-	TRBV5-4	TRBJ2-5	TGTGCCAGCAGGAACCCGGCGGGGGAGACCCAGTACTTC	CASRNPAGETQYF
TRBD2	TRBV6-5	TRBJ2-7	TGTGCCAGCAGTTTGACTAGCAACGAGCAGTACTTC	CASSLTSNEQYF
TRBD1	TRBV5-1	TRBJ1-5	TGCGCCAGCAGCTTGGGACAGGGGGATCAGCCCCAGCATTTT	CASSLGQGDQPQHF
TRBD1	TRBV7-9	TRBJ1-3	TGTGCCAGCAGCTTAGGGGACAGAGGAAACACCATATATTTT	CASSLGDRGNTIYF
TRBD1	TRBV19	TRBJ1-2	TGTGCCAGTAGCCCAGGGGGCTTGGGGCCCTCGGAGGGCTACACCTTC	CASSPGGLGPSEGYTF
-	TRBV5-6	TRBJ1-5	TGTGCCAGCAGCTTGTCCGGAACCGAGGGCAATCAGCCCCAGCATTTT	CASSLSGTEGNQPQHF
-	TRBV5-4	TRBJ2-7	TGTGCCAGCAGCGCTGGAGGACAGCTCTCCTACGAGCAGTACTTC	CASSAGGQLSYEQYF
-	TRBV19	TRBJ1-5	TGTGCCAGTAGTATCTGGCAGGGAGGGTCTCAGCCCCAGCATTTT	CASSIWQGGSQPQHF
TRBD1	TRBV5-1	TRBJ1-2	TGCGCCAGCAGCCCAGCCGGGACAGGGAGAGGCTATGGCTACACCTTC	CASSPAGTGRGYGYTF
-	TRBV5-6	TRBJ2-4	TGTGCCAGCCAGGACAGATTAGCCAAAAACATTCAGTACTTC	CASQDRLAKNIQYF
TRBD2	TRBV5-1	TRBJ2-3	TGCGCCAGCGTCCTAGCGGGTGTAGCAGATAAGCAGTATTTT	CASVLAGVADKQYF
-	TRBV9	TRBJ2-3	TGTGCCAGCAGCGTAGGGGCGGGGAGCACAGATACGCAGTATTTT	CASSVGAGSTDTQYF
TRBD1	TRBV6-5	TRBJ1-6	TGTGCCAGCAGTTACGGGGACAGAACGTCACCCCTCCACTTT	CASSYGDRTSPLHF
TRBD1	TRBV7-9	TRBJ2-7	TGTGCCAGCAGCTTAGCTGGTTTAGAGGCAGGGGGCTCCTACGAGCAGTACTTC	CASSLAGLEAGGSYEQYF